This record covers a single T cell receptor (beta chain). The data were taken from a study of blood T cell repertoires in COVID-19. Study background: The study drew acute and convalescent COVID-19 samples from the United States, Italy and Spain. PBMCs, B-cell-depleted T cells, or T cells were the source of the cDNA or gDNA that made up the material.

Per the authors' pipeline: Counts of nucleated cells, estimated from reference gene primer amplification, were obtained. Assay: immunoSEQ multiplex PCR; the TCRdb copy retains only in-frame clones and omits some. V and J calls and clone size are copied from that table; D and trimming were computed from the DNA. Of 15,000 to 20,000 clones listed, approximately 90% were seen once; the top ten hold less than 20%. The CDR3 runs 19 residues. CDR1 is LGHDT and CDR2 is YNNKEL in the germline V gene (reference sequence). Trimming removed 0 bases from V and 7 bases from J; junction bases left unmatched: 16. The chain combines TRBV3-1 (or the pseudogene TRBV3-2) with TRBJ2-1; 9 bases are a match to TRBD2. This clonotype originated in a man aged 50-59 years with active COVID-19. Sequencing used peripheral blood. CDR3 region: CASSQEYRGGSSGVNEQFF. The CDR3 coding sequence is TGTGCCAGCAGCCAAGAGTATAGGGGAGGCTCTAGCGGGGTGAATGAGCAGTTCTTC.